The next 11 T cell receptor beta chains were all read from a single sample in a study of T cell responses to AZD1222 COVID-19 vaccine. Clones were read by immunoSEQ multiplex PCR, and TCRdb kept only the in-frame ones, dropping some. Of roughly 85,000 clones detected, roughly nine tenths appear once; the ten largest clones hold 5.5% to 8%. The sample was peripheral blood, taken on day 0 of AZD1222 vaccination. The receptors originated from an adult in good health.

The CDR3 loop is CASSQESNQPQHF. In nucleotides, the CDR3 is TGTGCCAGCAGCCAGGAATCAAATCAGCCCCAGCATTTT. The gene calls are TRBV6-5 and TRBJ1-5; D remains ambiguous. CDR1 is MNHEY, CDR2 SVGAGI, per germline. This CDR3 contains 13 residues. Trimming removed 6 bases at V and 4 bases at J, with 10 bases between.

The V gene is TRBV12-3 or TRBV12-4, the J gene TRBJ2-7; D gene uncertain. Trimming removed 5 bases at V and 3 bases at J, with 8 bases between. The CDR3 has 12 residues. DNA for the CDR3: TGTGCCAGCAGTCTCGCGAACTACGAGCAGTACTTC. Protein product: CASSLANYEQYF.

The V call is TRBV6-5, the J call TRBJ1-5, with 9 bases that match TRBD1. V dropped 4 bases and J dropped 6; count of bases not matched to a gene: 7. CDR1 is MNHEY, CDR2 SVGAGI, per germline. The CDR3 runs 15 residues. CDR3 protein: CASSSGTGLTQPQHF. In DNA, the CDR3 is TGTGCCAGCAGTTCCGGGACAGGGCTTACTCAGCCCCAGCATTTT.

The rearrangement uses TRBV19 and TRBJ2-2; D is perhaps TRBD1 or TRBD2 (5 bases each). Germline V gives CDR1 LNHDA, CDR2 SQIVND (reference sequence). CDR3 size: 14 residues. V was clipped by 3 bases and J by 4 bases, with 9 bases between them. The CDR3 loop reads CASSIQGTTGELFF. The CDR3, as DNA: TGTGCCAGTAGTATTCAAGGGACCACCGGGGAGCTGTTTTTT. Combining the CDR3 with reference TRBV19 and TRBJ2-2 gives the whole variable domain DGGITQSPKYLFRKEGQNVTLSCEQNLNHDAMYWYRQDPGQGLRLIYYSQIVNDFQKGDIAEGYSVSREKKESFPLTVTSAQKNPTAFYLCASSIQGTTGELFFGEGSRLTVL.

The chain joins TRBV19 to TRBJ2-6; the D is unclear. This CDR3 is built from 19 residues. Between the trimmed V and J ends, which lost 2 bases and 1 base, there was a span of 18 bases. In germline, CDR1 is LNHDA, CDR2 SQIVND (reference sequence). The CDR3 DNA is TGTGCCAGTAGTATATCCGGACGGGTGGTGGAATCTGGGGCCAACGTCCTGACTTTC. This encodes CASSISGRVVESGANVLTF.

V is TRBV19 and J is TRBJ1-5; TRBD1 aligns across 7 bases. The CDR3 sequence is 15 residues long. Germline-derived CDR1 and CDR2 are LNHDA and SQIVND (reference sequence). Losses at the gene ends were 6 bases for V and 4 bases for J; bases not matched to a gene: 9. The CDR3 coding sequence is TGTGCCAGTAGGGAGACAGGGAGTCTTAATCAGCCCCAGCATTTT. As protein: CASRETGSLNQPQHF.

V gene TRBV27 combines with J gene TRBJ2-3, with 9 bases matching TRBD2. CDR3 length: 12 amino acids. J lost 10 bases, V lost 4 bases, and 3 bases had no gene match. Germline CDR1 MNHEY, CDR2 SMNVEV (reference sequence). CDR3 DNA: TGTGCCAGCAGTTATAGCGGGAGTTCGCAGTATTTT. Encoded protein: CASSYSGSSQYF.

This chain links TRBV19 with TRBJ2-5, with D hard to call. Deletions cut 0 bases from V and 5 bases from J, with 4 bases between. This CDR3 is built from 12 residues. CDR1 is LNHDA, CDR2 SQIVND, per germline (reference sequence). CDR3 sequence: CASSIDKETQYF. In nucleotides, the CDR3 is TGTGCCAGTAGTATAGATAAGGAGACCCAGTACTTC.

The sample holds a few counts of this clone. V and J are TRBV9 and TRBJ2-5; no definite D call. The CDR3 spans 13 residues. Germline assignment: CDR1 SGDLS and CDR2 YYNGEE. Trimming took off 4 bases at V and 7 bases at J, with 14 bases between the two ends. The CDR3 protein is CASSLALLGTQYF. The CDR3, as DNA: TGTGCCAGCAGCCTCGCCCTGCTTGGGACCCAGTACTTC.

V gene TRBV6-5 combines with J gene TRBJ2-7; possibly TRBD2 for D (6 bases). Germline values: CDR1 MNHEY, CDR2 SVGAGI. The CDR3 has 13 residues. V shed 6 bases and J shed 1 base, with 10 bases lying between them. DNA for the CDR3: TGTGCCAGCAGGCGGGGCTTTTCCTACGAGCAGTACTTC. It translates to CASRRGFSYEQYF.

CDR3 amino acids: CATSAIGLAQGETQYF. CDR3 bases: TGTGCCACCAGTGCCATCGGACTAGCGCAAGGGGAGACCCAGTACTTC. The genes are TRBV24-1 and TRBJ2-5, with 9 bases aligning to TRBD2. Losses at the gene ends were 5 bases for V and 5 bases for J; bases not matched to a gene: 11. There are 16 residues in the CDR3. Germline V CDR1 and CDR2: KGHDR, SFDVKD.